These T cell receptor beta chains were read from a single sample in a study of radiation and T cells in renal cell carcinoma. Here immunoSEQ multiplex PCR was the method, and the copy in TCRdb shows in-frame clones only, minus some. The table lists over 8,500 clones, about 66% of them singletons. The sequencing here drew on tumor tissue, taken from a patient whose treatment was nephrectomy without radiotherapy. These receptor sequences come from a man aged 60 to 75 with renal cell carcinoma. CDR3s include the opening cysteine and the closing phenylalanine or tryptophan. Fields, in order: D gene, V gene, clone size, J gene, CDR3 protein, CDR3 DNA. A D gene is named only where the DNA matches it firmly. The size of a clone is reported for some rows only, either as once, few or many, or as a class for expanded clones.

D: NA
V: TRBV4-3
size: NA
J: TRBJ1-3
CDR3: CASSQDPGAPTAGNTIYF
DNA: TGCGCCAGCAGCCAAGACCCGGGCGCCCCCACCGCTGGAAACACCATATATTTT

D: TRBD2
V: TRBV5-1
size: NA
J: TRBJ2-1
CDR3: CASSFAAGLNEQFF
DNA: TGCGCCAGCAGCTTTGCAGCGGGATTAAATGAGCAGTTCTTC

D: TRBD1
V: TRBV10-3
size: medium-sized
J: TRBJ1-5
CDR3: CAISPGQGDGNQPQHF
DNA: TGTGCCATCAGCCCGGGACAGGGTGACGGCAATCAGCCCCAGCATTTT

D: NA
V: TRBV11-2
size: NA
J: TRBJ2-6
CDR3: CASSPGTYSGANVLTF
DNA: TGTGCCAGCAGCCCAGGGACCTACTCTGGGGCCAACGTCCTGACTTTC

D: NA
V: TRBV18
size: NA
J: TRBJ2-3
CDR3: CASSPRGGEGTDTQYF
DNA: TGTGCCAGCTCACCACGTGGAGGGGAAGGCACAGATACGCAGTATTTT

D: NA
V: TRBV6-1
size: few
J: TRBJ1-6
CDR3: CASGRGYGGSPLHF
DNA: TGTGCCAGCGGGAGGGGGTACGGAGGCTCACCCCTCCACTTT

D: TRBD1
V: TRBV25-1
size: few
J: TRBJ1-2
CDR3: CASSEYDRGGHYGYTF
DNA: TGTGCCAGCAGTGAATACGACAGGGGTGGGCACTATGGCTACACCTTC

D: NA
V: TRBV18
size: NA
J: TRBJ1-4
CDR3: CASSPKQGTNEKLFF
DNA: TGTGCCAGCTCACCAAAACAGGGTACTAATGAAAAACTGTTTTTT

D: NA
V: TRBV7-3
size: NA
J: TRBJ2-1
CDR3: CASSLMPGSSYNEQFF
DNA: TGTGCCAGCAGCTTAATGCCGGGGAGCTCCTACAATGAGCAGTTCTTC

D: NA
V: TRBV6-5
size: NA
J: TRBJ2-7
CDR3: CASSTVGYEQYF
DNA: TGTGCCAGCAGTACAGTCGGCTACGAGCAGTACTTC

D: TRBD2
V: TRBV27
size: NA
J: TRBJ2-7
CDR3: CASRIAGNYEQYF
DNA: TGTGCCAGCAGGATAGCGGGAAACTACGAGCAGTACTTC

D: TRBD1
V: TRBV6-6
size: once
J: TRBJ1-1
CDR3: CASSPTGMNTEAFF
DNA: TGTGCCAGCAGCCCGACAGGGATGAACACTGAAGCTTTCTTT

D: NA
V: TRBV5-1
size: NA
J: TRBJ2-5
CDR3: CASSLGPRAKETQYF
DNA: TGCGCCAGCAGCTTAGGTCCCAGGGCTAAAGAGACCCAGTACTTC

D: TRBD2
V: TRBV30
size: NA
J: TRBJ2-1
CDR3: CAWRDPGLTNEQFF
DNA: TGTGCCTGGAGGGATCCGGGACTAACAAATGAGCAGTTCTTC

D: NA
V: TRBV2
size: NA
J: TRBJ2-1
CDR3: CASSEPGLPDNEQFF
DNA: TGTGCCAGCAGTGAGCCGGGACTCCCAGACAATGAGCAGTTCTTC

D: NA
V: TRBV30
size: NA
J: TRBJ2-1
CDR3: CAWGREQFF
DNA: TGTGCCTGGGGCAGGGAGCAGTTCTTC

D: NA
V: TRBV6-9
size: NA
J: TRBJ1-4
CDR3: CASSLGDITTNEKLFF
DNA: TGTGCCAGCAGTCTGGGGGACATAACAACTAATGAAAAACTGTTTTTT

D: TRBD2
V: TRBV11-3
size: NA
J: TRBJ2-1
CDR3: CASSLRASGYNEQFF
DNA: TGTGCCAGCAGCTTACGGGCTAGCGGGTACAATGAGCAGTTCTTC

D: TRBD1
V: TRBV27
size: NA
J: TRBJ1-1
CDR3: CASIPRQGAGNTEAFF
DNA: TGTGCCAGCATCCCTAGACAGGGGGCAGGGAACACTGAAGCTTTCTTT

D: NA
V: TRBV28
size: NA
J: TRBJ1-2
CDR3: CASSLLAGNYGYTF
DNA: TGTGCCAGCAGTTTGTTGGCGGGAAACTATGGCTACACCTTC